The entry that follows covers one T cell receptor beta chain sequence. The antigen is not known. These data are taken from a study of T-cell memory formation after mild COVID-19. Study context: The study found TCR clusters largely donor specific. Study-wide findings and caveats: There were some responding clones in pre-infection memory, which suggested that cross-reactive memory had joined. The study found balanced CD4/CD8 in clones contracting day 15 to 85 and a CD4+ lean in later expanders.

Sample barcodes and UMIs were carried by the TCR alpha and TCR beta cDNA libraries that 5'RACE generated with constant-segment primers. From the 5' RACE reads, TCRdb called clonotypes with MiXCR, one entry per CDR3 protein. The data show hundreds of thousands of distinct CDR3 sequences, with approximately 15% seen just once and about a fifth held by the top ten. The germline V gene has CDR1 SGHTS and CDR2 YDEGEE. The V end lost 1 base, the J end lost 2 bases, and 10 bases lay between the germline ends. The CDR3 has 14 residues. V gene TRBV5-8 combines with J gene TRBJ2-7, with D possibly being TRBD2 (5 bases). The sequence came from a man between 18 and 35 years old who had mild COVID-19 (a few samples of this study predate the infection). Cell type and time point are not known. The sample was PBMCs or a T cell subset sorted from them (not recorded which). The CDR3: CASSLQRAAYEQYF. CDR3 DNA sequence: TGTGCCAGCAGCTTGCAGAGGGCCGCCTACGAGCAGTACTTC.